The 16 T cell receptor beta chains below all came from one sample that was sequenced in a study of CD4 T cells in relation to SARS-CoV-2 and coronaviruses. The data were produced by immunoSEQ multiplex PCR, yet TCRdb's version contains in-frame clones alone and is incomplete. Altogether about 37,000 clones are present, roughly 85% being singletons, with the ten largest covering 4.5%. These receptors' targets are unknown. Sequenced: naive CD4+ T cells from PBMCs, cultured in vitro. Stated subset: naive CD4+ T cells isolated by negative enrichment. The receptors here all came from an adult with COVID-19.

This clone was observed once. The chain is built from TRBV5-6 and TRBJ1-6, with 8 bases matching TRBD1. Trimming at V came to 0 bases and at J to 9 bases, leaving 2 bases not matched to a gene. The CDR3 runs to 14 residues. Per germline, CDR1 SGHDT and CDR2 YYEEEE. The CDR3 sequence: CASSLGQGASPLHF. The CDR3 region has the DNA TGTGCCAGCAGCTTGGGGCAGGGGGCTTCACCCCTCCACTTT.

The chain is built from TRBV28 and TRBJ2-3; D might be TRBD1 (5 bases). The CDR3 length is 17 residues. The V end was cut by 3 bases, the J end by 2 bases, with 18 bases between. Germline V gives CDR1 MDHEN, CDR2 SYDVKM. The CDR3 nucleotides read TGTGCCAGCAGTTTGGCCTACAGGATTAAAAACACAGATACGCAGTATTTT. It translates to CASSLAYRIKNTDTQYF.

This chain connects TRBV6-2 or TRBV6-3 to TRBJ2-3; possibly TRBD2 for D (5 bases). Deletions cut 0 bases from V and 5 bases from J, with 9 bases between. Germline assignment: CDR1 MNHEY and CDR2 SVGEGT. CDR3 length: 14 residues. CDR3 sequence: CASSYSSEGDTQYF. CDR3 DNA sequence: TGTGCCAGCAGTTACTCGAGTGAGGGAGATACGCAGTATTTT.

The chain combines TRBV3-1 (or the pseudogene TRBV3-2) with TRBJ2-7; 12 bases map to TRBD2. The V and J ends lost 1 base and 9 bases, in that order; junction bases with no gene match: 7. The germline gives CDR1 LGHDT, CDR2 YNNKEL (reference sequence). The CDR3 is 15 residues long. The CDR3 sequence: CASSQVATSGRWQYF. Written as DNA, the CDR3 is TGTGCCAGCAGCCAAGTCGCGACTAGCGGGAGATGGCAGTACTTC.

V usage is TRBV5-4 and J usage is TRBJ2-3; tentatively, D is TRBD2 (5 bases). The germline V gene encodes CDR1 SGHNT and CDR2 YYREEE (reference sequence). The CDR3 is 14 residues long. The ends were cut back, 4 bases at V and 0 bases at J, with 9 bases in the middle. This chain's CDR3 is CASSHSGSTDTQYF. The DNA of the CDR3 is TGTGCCAGCAGCCACAGCGGTAGCACAGATACGCAGTATTTT.

The chain combines TRBV3-1 (or the pseudogene TRBV3-2) with TRBJ2-7; D assignment may be TRBD1 or TRBD2 (6 bases each). Germline V gene data show CDR1 as LGHDT and CDR2 as YNNKEL (reference sequence). The germline V and J ends were trimmed by 4 bases and 7 bases, with 14 bases remaining between them. This CDR3 has 13 amino acids. The CDR3 sequence: CASSPDGGGEQYF. The CDR3 DNA follows: TGTGCCAGCAGCCCGGACGGGGGCGGGGAGCAGTACTTC.

This chain connects TRBV4-1 to TRBJ2-7, with D possibly TRBD2 on 5 matching bases. CDR1 is MGHRA and CDR2 is YSYEKL in the germline V gene. V dropped 0 bases and J dropped 5 bases, with 8 bases sitting between them. The length of the CDR3 is 13 residues. CDR3 loop: CASSQEPGDEQYF. The CDR3 bases are TGCGCCAGCAGCCAAGAGCCCGGGGACGAGCAGTACTTC.

V usage is TRBV3-1 (or the pseudogene TRBV3-2) and J usage is TRBJ1-4, with 8 bases that match TRBD1. V lost 0 bases and J lost 6; bases outside the gene matches: 9. The CDR3 is 17 amino acids. Germline V gene lookup returns CDR1 LGHDT and CDR2 YNNKEL (reference sequence). CDR3: CASSQEYQGARDEKLFF. As DNA, the CDR3 is TGTGCCAGCAGCCAAGAATATCAGGGGGCGAGGGATGAAAAACTGTTTTTT.

J is TRBJ2-7 and V is TRBV11-2; no firm D call. Trimming stripped 0 bases from V and 6 bases from J, with 12 bases between. Germline loops: CDR1 SGHAT, CDR2 FQNNGV. The CDR3 extends over 14 amino acids. In DNA, the CDR3 is TGTGCCAGCAGCTTAGAGTTTGGACGGTTCGAGCAGTACTTC. This sequence encodes CASSLEFGRFEQYF.

This rearrangement joins TRBV6-6 to TRBJ1-5, with D possibly matching TRBD1 (5 bases). CDR1 is MNHNY and CDR2 is SVGAGI in the germline V gene (reference sequence). V lost 6 bases, J lost 7 bases, and 16 bases lay in between. The CDR3 is 14 amino acids. This chain's CDR3 is CASSSRVRGQPQHF. CDR3 DNA: TGTGCCAGCAGCAGCAGGGTTCGCGGGCAGCCCCAGCATTTT.

This chain connects TRBV5-5 to TRBJ2-1; 7 bases are a match to TRBD2. The CDR3 extends over 14 amino acids. V trimming: 6 bases; J trimming: 5 bases; junction bases outside the gene matches: 8. In germline, CDR1 is SGHKS, CDR2 YYEKEE (reference sequence). The CDR3 DNA sequence: TGTGCCAGCACCTCAGCGGGACTCAACAATGAGCAGTTCTTC. This encodes CASTSAGLNNEQFF.

The rearrangement uses TRBV5-4 and TRBJ1-4; D call uncertain. The CDR3 contains 16 residues. Trimming cost V 4 bases and J 5 bases, with 18 bases left between them. Germline V lookup: CDR1 SGHNT, CDR2 YYREEE (reference sequence). The CDR3 here is CASSPVGGEENEKLFF. DNA for the CDR3: TGTGCCAGCAGCCCAGTCGGCGGGGAAGAGAATGAAAAACTGTTTTTT.

The V and J genes are TRBV25-1 and TRBJ2-5; 11 bases agree with TRBD1. Germline CDR1 and CDR2: MGHDK and SYGVNS. V dropped 2 bases and J dropped 5; count of bases not matched to a gene: 10. This CDR3 has 17 amino acids. The CDR3: CASSELWLDRGQETQYF. In DNA form, the CDR3 reads TGTGCCAGCAGTGAACTGTGGTTGGACAGGGGGCAGGAGACCCAGTACTTC.

For this clone: One end of the junction varies from germline; a read error may be responsible. The rearrangement joins TRBV9 to TRBJ2-3, with TRBD2 matching over 7 bases. The V gene's germline CDR1 is SGDLS and CDR2 YYNGEE. The CDR3 runs 13 residues. The CDR3 spells CASSVTSTDTQYF. The DNA of the CDR3 is TGTGCCAGCAGCGTGACTAGCACCGATACGCAGTATTTT.

This chain connects TRBV6-1 to TRBJ1-2; D call uncertain. Germline CDR1 is MNHNS and CDR2 is SASEGT. V dropped 3 bases and J dropped 3 bases, with 14 bases sitting between them. The CDR3 has 15 residues. CDR3: CASSDWQAAYYGYTF. DNA for the CDR3: TGTGCCAGCAGTGATTGGCAGGCGGCCTACTATGGCTACACCTTC.

The V call is TRBV13, the J call TRBJ1-2, with 9 bases matching TRBD1. J gave up 4 bases and V 0 bases, and 6 bases lay outside the gene matches. This CDR3 comprises 16 residues. The germline CDR1 and CDR2 sequences are PRHDT and FYEKMQ (reference sequence). The CDR3 here is CASSLGVGTGIYGYTF. CDR3 in DNA: TGTGCCAGCAGCTTAGGAGTTGGGACAGGGATCTATGGCTACACCTTC.